The 4 T cell receptor beta chains presented below share a single source sample, sequenced in a study of blood T cell repertoires in COVID-19. The data were produced by immunoSEQ multiplex PCR, yet TCRdb's version contains in-frame clones alone and is incomplete. The repertoire holds about 410,000 clones, with about 88% as singletons. Sample: peripheral blood. The receptor source for this set is a middle-aged woman with COVID-19, enrolled during active disease.

The V gene is TRBV9, the J gene TRBJ2-3; D unresolved. The CDR3 contains 15 residues. V lost 0 bases and J 1 base, leaving 9 bases between the germline ends. Germline V lookup: CDR1 SGDLS, CDR2 YYNGEE. CDR3: CASSVEGAGTDTQYF. DNA for the CDR3: TGTGCCAGCAGCGTAGAAGGTGCGGGCACAGATACGCAGTATTTT.

The chain links TRBV5-4 to TRBJ2-7, with 9 positions matching TRBD2. Germline CDR1 reads SGHNT; CDR2 reads YYREEE (reference sequence). The length of the CDR3 is 15 residues. With V trimmed by 4 bases and J by 2 bases, 7 bases remained unmatched. The DNA for the CDR3 is TGTGCCAGCAGCCCCGGCGGGGGGGAACCCTACGAGCAGTACTTC. Translating it yields CASSPGGGEPYEQYF.

CDR3 in DNA: TGTGCCAGCAGTCTCAGGGAGGGGGTTAATCAGCCCCAGCATTTT. As protein: CASSLREGVNQPQHF. The genes are TRBV28 and TRBJ1-5; the D gene is possibly TRBD1 (6 bases). The V end lost 5 bases, the J end lost 4 bases, and 15 bases lay between the germline ends. Per germline, CDR1 MDHEN and CDR2 SYDVKM. CDR3 length equals 15 residues.

In this sample, this clone turned up a few times. CDR3 nucleotides: TGTGCCAGCAGTCGAAGACAGGGGGCGAGGACTGAAGCTTTCTTT. Translation: CASSRRQGARTEAFF. The chain has TRBV2 and TRBJ1-1; 10 nucleotides agree with TRBD1. The junction had 8 bases not matched to a gene; V was cut back by 5 bases and J by 5 bases. The CDR3 extends over 15 amino acids. CDR1 is SNHLY, CDR2 FYNNEI, per germline.